These T cell receptor beta chains were read from a single sample in a study of CD8 T cells in ankylosing spondylitis. Each CDR3 protein is one row after TCRdb ran MiXCR on the 5' RACE reads. This table has some 130,000 distinct CDR3 sequences, 7.3% appearing once. The sequenced sample consisted of blood, either unsorted or a sorted T cell fraction (not recorded which). The receptors originated from a female donor with ankylosing spondylitis or in good health (not recorded which). CDR3s include the opening cysteine and the closing phenylalanine or tryptophan. Each record gives: CDR3 DNA, CDR3 protein, J gene, V gene, clone size, CDR3 length, D gene. The D gene is left open where the match is weak. Each size is once, few, many, or a class for an expanded clone.

cdr3_nt: TGCAGCGTTGAGGCACAGGGTAGCTGGTTGGATGAGCAGTTCTTC; cdr3_aa: CSVEAQGSWLDEQFF; j_call: TRBJ2-1; v_call: TRBV29-1; clone_size: many; cdr3_length: 15; d_call: -
cdr3_nt: TGTGCCAGCAGTTTAGGCGGTGAGGGGTTGGAGACCCAGTACTTC; cdr3_aa: CASSLGGEGLETQYF; j_call: TRBJ2-5; v_call: TRBV12-3/TRBV12-4; clone_size: many; cdr3_length: 15; d_call: -
cdr3_nt: TGCAGTGCTAGAAGTGAGGAAGGGAGCCCCTACAATGAGCAGTTCTTC; cdr3_aa: CSARSEEGSPYNEQFF; j_call: TRBJ2-1; v_call: TRBV20-1; clone_size: many; cdr3_length: 16; d_call: -
cdr3_nt: TGTGCCAGCAGCTTTGACAGCTCGTTCTCCTACGAGCAGTACTTC; cdr3_aa: CASSFDSSFSYEQYF; j_call: TRBJ2-7; v_call: TRBV7-2; clone_size: many; cdr3_length: 15; d_call: -
cdr3_nt: TGTGCCATCAGTGAGTCGACTCGGGGGATTGGGGCCCAGCATTTT; cdr3_aa: CAISESTRGIGAQHF; j_call: TRBJ1-5; v_call: TRBV10-3; clone_size: many; cdr3_length: 15; d_call: -
cdr3_nt: TGTGCCAGCAGCCCTCCTGCTAGCGGGGTCTCCTACAATGAGCAGTTCTTC; cdr3_aa: CASSPPASGVSYNEQFF; j_call: TRBJ2-1; v_call: TRBV7-6; clone_size: many; cdr3_length: 17; d_call: TRBD2
cdr3_nt: TGCGCCAGCAGCTTGGGACAGGCTGGAAGAGAGACCCAGTACTTC; cdr3_aa: CASSLGQAGRETQYF; j_call: TRBJ2-5; v_call: TRBV5-1; clone_size: many; cdr3_length: 15; d_call: -
cdr3_nt: TGTGCCAGCACGAGACAAGGAAACACCATATATTTT; cdr3_aa: CASTRQGNTIYF; j_call: TRBJ1-3; v_call: TRBV11-2; clone_size: many; cdr3_length: 12; d_call: -
cdr3_nt: TGCGCCAGCAGCTTGGTGGGGGGACAAGAGACCCAGTACTTC; cdr3_aa: CASSLVGGQETQYF; j_call: TRBJ2-5; v_call: TRBV5-1; clone_size: many; cdr3_length: 14; d_call: -
cdr3_nt: TGCAGTGCTAGAAGTAGGGTCAGTGCCTACAATGAGCAGTTCTTC; cdr3_aa: CSARSRVSAYNEQFF; j_call: TRBJ2-1; v_call: TRBV20-1; clone_size: many; cdr3_length: 15; d_call: -